The 32 T cell receptor beta chains reported below all come from one sample, sequenced in a study of cytomegalovirus exposure and HLA in healthy donors. The primer mix had 60 Vbeta and 13 Jbeta primers. Repertoires were generated with immunoSEQ multiplex PCR, while TCRdb's copy carries only in-frame clones and drops some. Of 200,000 to 250,000 clones in the sample, 75% to 90% were seen once. Sample: PBMCs. The receptors shown here come from a woman between 35 and 50 years old in good health and CMV-seronegative.

The chain combines TRBV19 with TRBJ2-7; 12 bases line up with TRBD2. The CDR3 loop spans 16 amino acids. J was trimmed by 5 bases and V by 4 bases; bases with no gene match: 9. The germline V gene encodes CDR1 LNHDA and CDR2 SQIVND (reference sequence). The CDR3 DNA reads TGTGCCAGTAGTAGATCTCTAGCGGGAGGGTACAACGAGCAGTACTTC. It yields the protein CASSRSLAGGYNEQYF.

This clone came up a few times. This sequence joins TRBV7-2 and TRBJ2-3; 8 bases are a match to TRBD2. J gave up 5 bases and V 3 bases, and 13 bases lay outside the gene matches. The CDR3 runs to 17 residues. Germline assignment: CDR1 SGHTA and CDR2 FQGNSA. CDR3 bases: TGTGCCAGCAGCTTGTTTAGTGGAGCGGGAGCCGGAGATACGCAGTATTTT. It translates to CASSLFSGAGAGDTQYF.

The chain uses TRBV7-8 and TRBJ1-1; 7 bases are a match to TRBD1. Germline V lookup: CDR1 SGHVS, CDR2 FQNEAQ. This CDR3 has 14 amino acids. V was clipped by 1 base and J by 3 bases; unmatched bases: 2. Here the CDR3 reads CASSLDRGHTEAFF. The CDR3 nucleotides are TGTGCCAGCAGCTTAGACAGGGGACACACTGAAGCTTTCTTT.

This clone was observed once. V gene TRBV4-1 combines with J gene TRBJ1-1; weak D call: TRBD1 (5 bases). CDR3 length: 15 residues. Germline CDR1 reads MGHRA; CDR2 reads YSYEKL. V was pared by 4 bases and J by 4 bases, with 16 bases between. The DNA for the CDR3 is TGCGCCAGCAGCCCTCAGGGAAGTGCCCGCACTGAAGCTTTCTTT. Translating gives CASSPQGSARTEAFF.

This clone was detected a few times. The chain joins TRBV5-5 to TRBJ1-1; the D gene is possibly TRBD1 (6 bases). Trimming stripped 0 bases from V and 3 bases from J, with 6 bases between. Germline CDR1 reads SGHKS; CDR2 reads YYEKEE (reference sequence). This CDR3 contains 13 residues. The CDR3 protein is CASSLAGDTEAFF. In DNA, the CDR3 is TGTGCCAGCAGCTTGGCAGGGGACACTGAAGCTTTCTTT. The variable domain in full, completed from reference TRBV5-5 and TRBJ1-1, reads DAGVTQSPTHLIKTRGQQVTLRCSPISGHKSVSWYQQVLGQGPQFIFQYYEKEERGRGNFPDRFSARQFPNYSSELNVNALLLGDSALYLCASSLAGDTEAFFGQGTRLTVV.

The V and J genes are TRBV6-1 and TRBJ1-5, with D unresolved. Germline V gene sequence: CDR1 MNHNS, CDR2 SASEGT. This CDR3 comprises 15 residues. Deletions cut 1 base from V and 3 bases from J, with 10 bases between. The CDR3 region has the DNA TGTGCCAGCAGTGAAGGTAGCGATTACAATCAGCCCCAGCATTTT. Translating it yields CASSEGSDYNQPQHF.

This chain uses TRBV7-9 with TRBJ2-3; D perhaps matches TRBD1 (6 bases). The ends were cut back, 3 bases at V and 1 base at J, with 8 bases in the middle. Germline loops: CDR1 SEHNR, CDR2 FQNEAQ (reference sequence). The CDR3 loop spans 14 amino acids. The CDR3: CASSLGAGTDTQYF. For the CDR3, the DNA is TGTGCCAGCAGCTTGGGGGCGGGCACAGATACGCAGTATTTT.

The J gene is TRBJ2-7, the V gene TRBV6-1; D is perhaps TRBD1 (7 bases). CDR1 is MNHNS and CDR2 is SASEGT in the germline V gene. The V end lost 5 bases, the J end lost 3 bases, and 17 bases lay between the germline ends. The CDR3 length is 15 residues. This chain's CDR3 is CASSLGGTARYEQYF. The DNA for the CDR3 is TGTGCCAGCAGTCTGGGCGGGACAGCCCGCTACGAGCAGTACTTC.

This clone was seen a handful of times. This rearrangement joins TRBV30 to TRBJ2-3; D not certain. Germline assignment: CDR1 GTSNPN and CDR2 SVGIG (reference sequence). V lost 2 bases to trimming and J lost 2 bases, with 14 bases between them. This CDR3 has 15 residues. CDR3 DNA sequence: TGTGCCTGGAGTAGAGGTCCCAAAGTCACAGATACGCAGTATTTT. Translating it yields CAWSRGPKVTDTQYF.

The chain employs TRBV7-3 and TRBJ2-5; possible D gene TRBD1, 8 bases. Trimming took 5 bases from V and 4 from J, leaving 20 bases between them. Germline V lookup: CDR1 SGHTA, CDR2 FQGTGA. The CDR3 sequence is 16 residues long. The CDR3 is CASSATGGAFTETQYF. Written as DNA, the CDR3 is TGTGCCAGCAGCGCCACAGGGGGGGCCTTCACAGAGACCCAGTACTTC.

The V and J genes are TRBV19 and TRBJ1-1; no clear D gene. Trimming took off 2 bases at V and 1 base at J, with 11 bases between the two ends. The CDR3 loop spans 15 amino acids. Germline V gene sequence: CDR1 LNHDA, CDR2 SQIVND (reference sequence). CDR3 sequence reads: CASSISKGENTEAFF. CDR3 sequence (DNA): TGTGCCAGTAGTATATCGAAGGGAGAGAACACTGAAGCTTTCTTT.

The J gene is TRBJ1-3, the V gene TRBV6-5; D is unresolved. Germline V gene data show CDR1 as MNHEY and CDR2 as SVGAGI. The V gene lost 6 bases and the J gene lost 0 bases, with 12 bases spanning the gap. The CDR3 runs to 15 residues. The CDR3 here is CASRPQSASGNTIYF. The CDR3 DNA reads TGTGCCAGCAGACCCCAGTCCGCCTCTGGAAACACCATATATTTT.

This clone was recorded only once. V gene TRBV18 combines with J gene TRBJ1-3, with D tentatively TRBD1 (5 bases). Germline V gene lookup returns CDR1 KGHSH and CDR2 LQKENI. V lost 2 bases and J 6 bases, leaving 23 bases between the germline ends. The CDR3 is made up of 18 amino acids. The chain's CDR3 is CASSPERGALGRINTIYF. The CDR3 DNA sequence: TGTGCCAGCTCACCAGAGCGTGGGGCACTCGGGCGGATAAACACCATATATTTT.

The V and J genes are TRBV7-9 and TRBJ2-7; 9 bases align to TRBD1. Germline V gene data show CDR1 as SEHNR and CDR2 as FQNEAQ (reference sequence). The trim removed 4 bases at V and 5 bases at J, leaving 15 bases unmatched. This CDR3 has 17 residues. CDR3 loop: CASSSRTGERIDDEQYF. The CDR3 DNA is TGTGCCAGCAGCTCCCGGACAGGGGAACGAATAGACGACGAGCAGTACTTC. Full variable domain (missing parts from reference TRBV7-9 and TRBJ2-7): DTGVSQNPRHKITKRGQNVTFRCDPISEHNRLYWYRQTLGQGPEFLTYFQNEAQLEKSRLLSDRFSAERPKGSFSTLEIQRTEQGDSAMYLCASSSRTGERIDDEQYFGPGTRLTVT.

This clone was seen a single time. This rearrangement joins TRBV19 to TRBJ2-7; no reliable D call. The CDR3 totals 12 residues. V lost 3 bases and J 2 bases, leaving 5 bases between the germline ends. Germline assignment: CDR1 LNHDA and CDR2 SQIVND (reference sequence). The CDR3 sequence is CASSMGPYEQYF. DNA for the CDR3: TGTGCCAGTAGTATGGGCCCCTACGAGCAGTACTTC.

The chain has TRBV7-9 and TRBJ1-1; D is undetermined. The CDR3 loop spans 15 amino acids. Germline CDR1 reads SEHNR; CDR2 reads FQNEAQ (reference sequence). Trimming took off 1 base at V and 1 base at J, with 10 bases between the two ends. Here the CDR3 DNA reads TGTGCCAGCAGCTTAGTCGCAGGTACGAACACTGAAGCTTTCTTT. Protein sequence: CASSLVAGTNTEAFF.

There are a few counts of this clone. V and J are TRBV19 and TRBJ1-1; TRBD1 agrees at 9 bases. Germline CDR1 and CDR2: LNHDA and SQIVND (reference sequence). Trimming took 9 bases from V and 8 from J; bases not matched to a gene: 16. The CDR3 spans 15 residues. CDR3 nucleotide sequence: TGTGCCAGCAGCTTGGGCGGGACAGGGTCGCCCGAAGCTTTCTTT. Amino acids: CASSLGGTGSPEAFF.

The V gene is TRBV28, the J gene TRBJ2-7; D gene unclear. The CDR3 is made up of 15 amino acids. Per germline, CDR1 MDHEN and CDR2 SYDVKM. V was clipped by 5 bases and J by 2 bases, with 16 bases between them. Here the CDR3 DNA reads TGTGCCAGCAGTCCACGGAGTCCCACCCCCTACGAGCAGTACTTC. Residues: CASSPRSPTPYEQYF.

There are a few counts of this clone. The CDR3 loop reads CASGLGLAGIEQFF. The CDR3 nucleotides read TGTGCCAGCGGCTTAGGACTAGCGGGTATAGAGCAGTTCTTC. The chain combines TRBV2 with TRBJ2-1, with 11 bases lining up with TRBD2. Trimming cost V 8 bases and J 10 bases; bases outside gene matches: 10. The germline V gene has CDR1 SNHLY and CDR2 FYNNEI. This CDR3 is 14 amino acids long.

The V and J genes are TRBV7-3 and TRBJ2-3; 10 positions match TRBD2. V shed 5 bases, J shed 0 bases, and the junction held 5 bases outside the gene matches. Germline CDR1 SGHTA, CDR2 FQGTGA. The length of the CDR3 is 16 residues. The CDR3 loop reads CASSQGAGGSTDTQYF. The CDR3 DNA reads as TGTGCCAGCAGCCAAGGAGCGGGGGGGAGCACAGATACGCAGTATTTT.

The CDR3 protein is CASSSIGFGTKNIQYF. The DNA of the CDR3 is TGTGCCAGTAGCTCTATCGGGTTCGGAACCAAAAACATTCAGTACTTC. This sequence joins TRBV19 and TRBJ2-4; D not resolved. Trimming removed 6 bases at V and 2 bases at J, with 17 bases between. This CDR3 region has 16 residues. Germline V lookup: CDR1 LNHDA, CDR2 SQIVND (reference sequence).

The chain employs TRBV5-5 and TRBJ2-3; maybe TRBD1 (5 bases). V was clipped by 0 bases and J by 3 bases, with 14 bases between them. The CDR3 runs 16 residues. Germline values: CDR1 SGHKS, CDR2 YYEKEE (reference sequence). In DNA form, the CDR3 reads TGTGCCAGCAGCTTGGCCCAGGGTATACGGACAGATACGCAGTATTTT. This encodes CASSLAQGIRTDTQYF.

The genes are TRBV30 and TRBJ1-4; possibly TRBD1 for D (5 bases). The CDR3 spans 15 residues. V was clipped by 0 bases and J by 2 bases, with 10 bases between them. CDR1 is GTSNPN and CDR2 is SVGIG in the germline V gene (reference sequence). CDR3 loop: CAWSVDAGTNEKLFF. In DNA form, the CDR3 reads TGTGCCTGGAGTGTTGATGCAGGGACTAATGAAAAACTGTTTTTT.

This chain joins TRBV29-1 and TRBJ2-3, with D unresolved. The CDR3 is 13 amino acids. The V gene's germline CDR1 is SQVTM and CDR2 ANQGSEA. V was clipped by 4 bases and J by 1 base, with 9 bases between them. CDR3 residues: CSVGVSGTDTQYF. DNA of the CDR3: TGCAGCGTTGGCGTATCGGGCACAGATACGCAGTATTTT.

This sequence joins TRBV28 and TRBJ2-7, with TRBD2 identical over 7 bases. CDR3 size: 14 residues. The V gene end was trimmed by 7 bases and the J gene end by 5 bases; junction bases not matched to a gene: 11. CDR1 and CDR2 from the germline V gene are MDHEN and SYDVKM. CDR3 protein: CASTTSQRDHEQYF. The DNA of the CDR3 is TGTGCCAGCACCACCTCCCAGCGGGACCACGAGCAGTACTTC.

The V and J genes are TRBV28 and TRBJ1-2, with D hard to call. Trimming left V 4 bases short and J 3 bases short, with 9 bases between. The CDR3 has 13 residues. CDR1 MDHEN and CDR2 SYDVKM come from the germline V gene. The CDR3 DNA reads as TGTGCCAGCAGTTCCGGGGTGTACTATGGCTACACCTTC. Encoded protein: CASSSGVYYGYTF.

This chain connects TRBV27 to TRBJ2-1; 14 positions match TRBD2. With V trimmed by 9 bases and J by 0 bases, 10 bases remained unmatched. This CDR3 is 18 amino acids long. The germline V gene encodes CDR1 MNHEY and CDR2 SMNVEV (reference sequence). CDR3 in DNA: TGTGCCAGTACCGGACTAGCGGGAGGACTCAGCTCCTACAATGAGCAGTTCTTC. Its translation: CASTGLAGGLSSYNEQFF.

The chain carries TRBV19 and TRBJ1-5; D is uncertain. The CDR3 sequence is 15 residues long. Germline V gene data show CDR1 as LNHDA and CDR2 as SQIVND (reference sequence). V shed 8 bases and J shed 2 bases, with 16 bases lying between them. Here the CDR3 DNA reads TGTGCCAGTGGCCTGGGGAGGGCTGGCAATCAGCCCCAGCATTTT. Amino acid sequence: CASGLGRAGNQPQHF.

This chain connects TRBV19 to TRBJ2-1; D unclear. V gave up 8 bases and J gave up 9 bases, with 14 bases separating them. The CDR3 contains 12 residues. Looked up from germline, CDR1 is LNHDA and CDR2 is SQIVND (reference sequence). The CDR3: CASGVQVGEQFF. CDR3 in DNA: TGTGCCAGTGGTGTCCAAGTCGGTGAGCAGTTCTTC.

V gene TRBV7-6 combines with J gene TRBJ2-1, with D perhaps TRBD2 (5 bases). The germline CDR1 and CDR2 sequences are SGHVS and FNYEAQ. The CDR3 extends over 15 amino acids. The V and J ends lost 4 bases and 0 bases respectively, with 10 bases between them. CDR3 DNA sequence: TGTGCCAGCAGCTCCAGCGGTTTCTCCTACAATGAGCAGTTCTTC. The encoded protein is CASSSSGFSYNEQFF.

J is TRBJ1-2 and V is TRBV21-1; the table's D call of TRBD1 was not tested on the DNA. TRBV21-1 is deemed a pseudogene. This CDR3 is built from 15 residues. CDR3 sequence: CASSKRDRVTLGYTF. The CDR3 DNA reads TGTGCCAGCAGCAAAAGGGACAGGGTAACTCTTGGCTACACCTTC.

CDR3 protein: CASSLGADAQYF. CDR3 nucleotide sequence: TGTGCCAGCAGCTTGGGGGCCGATGCCCAGTACTTC. The chain uses TRBV5-4 and TRBJ2-7; D unresolved. The CDR3 totals 12 residues. V was cut by 0 bases and J by 10 bases, with 11 bases left in between. Germline CDR1 and CDR2: SGHNT and YYREEE (reference sequence).